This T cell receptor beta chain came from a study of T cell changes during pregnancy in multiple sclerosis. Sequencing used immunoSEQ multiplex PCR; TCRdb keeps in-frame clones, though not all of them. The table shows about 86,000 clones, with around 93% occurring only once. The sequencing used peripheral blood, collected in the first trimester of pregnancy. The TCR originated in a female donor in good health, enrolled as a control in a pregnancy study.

For the CDR3, the DNA is TGTGCCAGCAGCCCGGTGCGAGAGCAGTACTTC. It codes for CASSPVREQYF. V usage is TRBV7-9 and J usage is TRBJ2-7; no reliable D call. Trimming cost V 5 bases and J 7 bases, with 9 bases left between them. From germline, CDR1 is SEHNR and CDR2 FQNEAQ (reference sequence). The CDR3 is made up of 11 amino acids.